The entry below gives a single TCR beta chain sequence along with its context. This entry belongs to a study of blood T cell repertoires in COVID-19. About the study: From the United States, Italy and Spain came samples of acute and convalescent COVID-19. PBMCs, B-cell-depleted T cells, or T cells were the source of the cDNA or gDNA that made up the material.

The CDR3 length is 15 residues. The germline V gene has CDR1 SGHRS and CDR2 YFSETQ. The V segment lost 1 base and the J segment 9 bases; nucleotides outside the gene matches: 6. The data were produced by immunoSEQ multiplex PCR, yet TCRdb's version contains in-frame clones alone and is incomplete. The data show some 400,000 clones, approximately 87% seen once. The sequencing sample was made of peripheral blood. The TCR comes from a woman aged 60 to 75 with COVID-19, enrolled during active disease. V gene TRBV5-1 combines with J gene TRBJ1-6, with 8 bases fitting TRBD1. DNA for the CDR3: TGCGCCAGCAGCTTGTATAGACAGGGGTTTTCACCCCTCCACTTT. Protein sequence: CASSLYRQGFSPLHF. Based on the CDR3 plus reference TRBV5-1 and TRBJ1-6, the full variable domain is KAGVTQTPRYLIKTRGQQVTLSCSPISGHRSVSWYQQTPGQGLQFLFEYFSETQRNKGNFPGRFSGRQFSNSRSEMNVSTLELGDSALYLCASSLYRQGFSPLHFGNGTRLTVT.